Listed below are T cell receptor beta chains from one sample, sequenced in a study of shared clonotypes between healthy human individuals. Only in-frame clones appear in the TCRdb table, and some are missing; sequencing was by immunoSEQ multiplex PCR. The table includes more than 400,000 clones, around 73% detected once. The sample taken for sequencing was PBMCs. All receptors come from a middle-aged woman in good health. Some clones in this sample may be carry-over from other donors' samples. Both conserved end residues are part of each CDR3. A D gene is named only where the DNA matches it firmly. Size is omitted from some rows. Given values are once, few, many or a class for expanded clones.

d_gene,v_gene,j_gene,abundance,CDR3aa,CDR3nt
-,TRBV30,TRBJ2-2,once,CAWSVLITGELFF,TGTGCCTGGAGTGTACTCATTACCGGGGAGCTGTTTTTT
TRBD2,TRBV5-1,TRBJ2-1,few,CASSLNLLAGGYEQFF,TGCGCCAGCAGCCTAAACCTGCTAGCGGGAGGGTATGAGCAGTTCTTC
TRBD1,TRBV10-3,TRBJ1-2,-,CATGTGISLFPSNYGYTF,TGTGCCACCGGGACAGGGATTTCTTTGTTTCCGAGCAACTATGGCTACACCTTC
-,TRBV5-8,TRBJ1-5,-,CASSLDRAQPQHF,TGTGCCAGCAGCTTGGACAGGGCCCAGCCCCAGCATTTT
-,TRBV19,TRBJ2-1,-,CARDMGFAYNEQFF,TGTGCCAGGGACATGGGGTTCGCCTACAATGAGCAGTTCTTC
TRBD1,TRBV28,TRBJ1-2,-,CASRPTGGVGGYTF,TGTGCCAGCAGGCCGACAGGGGGAGTGGGTGGCTACACCTTC
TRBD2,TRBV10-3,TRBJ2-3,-,CATYREATQYF,TGTGCCACCTACCGGGAGGCTACGCAGTATTTT
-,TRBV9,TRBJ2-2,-,CASSADNTGELFF,TGTGCCAGCAGCGCCGACAACACCGGGGAGCTGTTTTTT
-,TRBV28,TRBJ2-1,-,CASKVLPGDEQFF,TGTGCCAGCAAAGTCCTTCCGGGGGATGAGCAGTTCTTC
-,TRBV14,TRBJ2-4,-,CASSQRGVKNIQYF,TGTGCCAGCAGCCAACGGGGAGTCAAAAACATTCAGTACTTC
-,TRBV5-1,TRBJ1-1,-,CASSPGPRNLNTEAFF,TGCGCCAGCAGCCCGGGACCCCGTAATCTAAACACTGAAGCTTTCTTT
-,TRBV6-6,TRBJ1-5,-,CASRPNSLSNQPQHF,TGTGCCAGCAGACCCAACAGTCTTAGCAATCAGCCCCAGCATTTT
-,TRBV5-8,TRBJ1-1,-,CASSYAPDRLNTEAFF,TGTGCCAGCAGCTACGCCCCTGACAGGCTGAACACTGAAGCTTTCTTT
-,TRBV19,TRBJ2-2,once,CASSIRSGLDTGELFF,TGTGCCAGTAGTATAAGGTCTGGGTTGGACACCGGGGAGCTGTTTTTT
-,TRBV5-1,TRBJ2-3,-,CASRREERSTDTQYF,TGCGCCAGCAGGAGGGAGGAGAGGAGCACAGATACGCAGTATTTT
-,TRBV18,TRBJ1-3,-,CASSPAGRAGNTIYF,TGTGCCAGCTCACCGGCTGGCAGGGCGGGAAACACCATATATTTT
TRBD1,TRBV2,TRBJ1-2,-,CASSEDRFNYGYTF,TGTGCCAGCAGTGAGGACAGGTTTAACTATGGCTACACCTTC
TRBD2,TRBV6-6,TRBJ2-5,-,CASTPSALAVQETQYF,TGTGCCAGCACCCCGTCGGCCCTAGCGGTCCAAGAGACCCAGTACTTC
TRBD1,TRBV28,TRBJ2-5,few,CASSSMGQGDETQYF,TGTGCCAGCAGCTCTATGGGACAGGGGGATGAGACCCAGTACTTC
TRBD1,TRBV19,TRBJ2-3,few,CAGTGTEDTDTQYF,TGTGCCGGGACCGGGACAGAAGACACAGATACGCAGTATTTT
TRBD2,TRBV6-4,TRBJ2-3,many,CASSEAGGADTQYF,TGTGCCAGCAGTGAAGCGGGAGGGGCAGATACGCAGTATTTT
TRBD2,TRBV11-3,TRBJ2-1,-,CASSLGGGLAVDNEQFF,TGTGCCAGCAGCTTAGGTGGGGGACTAGCGGTCGACAATGAGCAGTTCTTC
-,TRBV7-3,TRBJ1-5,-,CASTYRTSNQPQHF,TGTGCCAGCACCTACAGGACTAGCAATCAGCCCCAGCATTTT
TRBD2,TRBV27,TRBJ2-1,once,CASSFSAGGPHEQFF,TGTGCCAGCAGTTTTTCCGCGGGAGGGCCTCATGAGCAGTTCTTC
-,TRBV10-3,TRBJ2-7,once,CAISPGQGISYEQYF,TGTGCCATCAGCCCGGGACAAGGGATCTCCTACGAGCAGTACTTC
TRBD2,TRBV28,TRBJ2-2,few,CASSLRTSDNTGELFF,TGTGCCAGCAGTTTACGGACTAGCGATAACACCGGGGAGCTGTTTTTT
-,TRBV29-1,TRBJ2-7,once,CSVGPGKSYEQYF,TGCAGCGTTGGGCCCGGGAAGTCCTACGAGCAGTACTTC
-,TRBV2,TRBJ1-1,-,CASSEGRQGEAFF,TGTGCCAGCAGTGAAGGTAGGCAGGGCGAAGCTTTCTTT
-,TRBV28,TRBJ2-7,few,CASSPPGGTTYEQYF,TGTGCCAGCAGTCCCCCAGGCGGGACCACCTACGAGCAGTACTTC
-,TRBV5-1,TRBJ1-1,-,CASSTGFLETEAFF,TGCGCCAGCAGCACAGGGTTTTTGGAAACTGAAGCTTTCTTT
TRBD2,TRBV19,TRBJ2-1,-,CASKKRERNNEQFF,TGTGCCAGTAAGAAGCGGGAGCGGAACAATGAGCAGTTCTTC
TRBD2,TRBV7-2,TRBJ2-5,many,CASSTGLAGETQYF,TGTGCCAGCAGCACCGGACTAGCGGGAGAGACCCAGTACTTC
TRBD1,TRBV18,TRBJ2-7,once,CASSPRLRGQGFYEQYF,TGTGCCAGCTCACCACGCCTGCGGGGACAGGGGTTCTACGAGCAGTACTTC
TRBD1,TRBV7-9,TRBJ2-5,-,CASSPGQGAGEETQYF,TGTGCCAGCAGCCCGGGACAGGGGGCTGGGGAAGAGACCCAGTACTTC
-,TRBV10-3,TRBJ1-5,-,CAISPGPNSNQPQHF,TGTGCCATCAGTCCAGGACCTAATAGCAATCAGCCCCAGCATTTT
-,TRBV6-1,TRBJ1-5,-,CASSETEQPQHF,TGTGCCAGCAGTGAAACAGAGCAGCCCCAGCATTTT
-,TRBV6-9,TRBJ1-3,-,CASGSGGSGNTIYF,TGTGCCAGCGGCTCGGGGGGCTCTGGAAACACCATATATTTT
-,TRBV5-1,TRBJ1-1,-,CASSLAPPNTEAFF,TGCGCCAGCAGCTTGGCCCCACCGAACACTGAAGCTTTCTTT
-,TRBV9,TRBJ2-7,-,CASSVGFSAYEQYF,TGTGCCAGCAGCGTAGGGTTTAGCGCCTACGAGCAGTACTTC
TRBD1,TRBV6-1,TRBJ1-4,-,CASSVRTGGGEKLFF,TGTGCCAGCAGTGTAAGGACAGGGGGCGGTGAAAAACTGTTTTTT
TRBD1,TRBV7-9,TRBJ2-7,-,CASSRPDRDQVEQYF,TGTGCCAGCAGCCGACCCGACAGGGATCAAGTCGAGCAGTACTTC
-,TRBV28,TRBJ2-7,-,CASSRYGDSYEQYF,TGTGCCAGCAGCCGTTACGGTGACTCCTACGAGCAGTACTTC
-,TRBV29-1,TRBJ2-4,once,CSVGEVWAKNIQYF,TGCAGCGTTGGGGAGGTGTGGGCCAAAAACATTCAGTACTTC
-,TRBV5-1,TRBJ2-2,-,CASSFSRDTGELFF,TGCGCCAGCAGCTTCAGCCGGGACACCGGGGAGCTGTTTTTT
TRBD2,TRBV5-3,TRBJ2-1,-,CARSLAVLAGGYEQFF,TGTGCCAGAAGCTTGGCCGTACTAGCGGGAGGATATGAGCAGTTCTTC
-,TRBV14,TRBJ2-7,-,CASSQGKGRWGHEQYF,TGTGCCAGCAGCCAAGGTAAAGGCCGTTGGGGGCACGAGCAGTACTTC
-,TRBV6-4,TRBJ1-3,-,CASNHLISGNTIYF,TGTGCCAGCAACCACCTGATCTCTGGAAACACCATATATTTT
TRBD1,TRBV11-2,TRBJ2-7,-,CASSLNGQDEQYF,TGTGCCAGCAGCTTAAACGGACAGGACGAGCAGTACTTC
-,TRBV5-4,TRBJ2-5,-,CASSFRETQYF,TGTGCCAGCAGCTTTCGGGAGACCCAGTACTTC
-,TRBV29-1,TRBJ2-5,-,CSVASGIQETQYF,TGCAGCGTTGCCTCAGGGATCCAAGAGACCCAGTACTTC
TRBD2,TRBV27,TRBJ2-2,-,CAGSLSYIMTSGYTGELFF,TGTGCCGGCAGTTTATCCTATATCATGACTAGCGGGTACACCGGGGAGCTGTTTTTT
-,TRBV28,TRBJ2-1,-,CASRERGFRYNEQFF,TGTGCCAGCAGAGAACGAGGGTTCCGATACAATGAGCAGTTCTTC
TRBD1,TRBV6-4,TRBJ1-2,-,CASSDRYNRGSSYGYTF,TGTGCCAGCAGTGACAGATATAACAGGGGAAGTTCTTATGGCTACACCTTC
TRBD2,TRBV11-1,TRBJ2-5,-,CASSRGGSQETQYF,TGTGCCAGCAGCCGGGGGGGTTCCCAAGAGACCCAGTACTTC
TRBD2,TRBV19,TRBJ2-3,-,CASSISKLAGGTDTQYF,TGTGCCAGTAGTATCAGTAAGCTAGCGGGGGGCACAGATACGCAGTATTTT
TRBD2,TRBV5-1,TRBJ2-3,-,CASRLFREGADTQYF,TGCGCCAGCAGGCTGTTTCGGGAGGGCGCAGATACGCAGTATTTT
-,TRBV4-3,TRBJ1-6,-,CASSQTHSSPLHF,TGCGCCAGCAGCCAAACTCACAGTTCACCCCTCCACTTT
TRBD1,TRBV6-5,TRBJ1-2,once,CASSVQGAYYGYTF,TGTGCCAGCAGTGTCCAGGGGGCGTATTATGGCTACACCTTC
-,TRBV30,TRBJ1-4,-,CASNLRDVNEKLFF,TGTGCCTCGAATCTCCGGGACGTCAATGAAAAACTGTTTTTT
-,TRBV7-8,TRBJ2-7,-,CASSHRRLARTYEQYF,TGTGCCAGCAGCCACCGCCGGCTAGCCAGAACCTACGAGCAGTACTTC